This TCR beta chain was identified during a study of identical twins. On this clonotype: Antigen unknown.

Study observations and caveats: There was an excess of low generation probability in the out-of-frame alpha sequences that twins shared.

Losses at the gene ends were 5 bases for V and 9 bases for J; bases not matched to a gene: 8. The germline gives CDR1 ENHRY, CDR2 SYGVKD. This CDR3 spans 15 amino acids. A template switching step contributed a universal primer site, while unique molecular identifiers were present in the cDNA. A single record per CDR3 protein comes from TCRdb applying MiXCR to the 5' RACE reads. The profile shows 200,000 to 250,000 distinct CDR3 sequences, more than 9.5% of them singletons. The sample also formed part of further work on yellow fever vaccine responses in identical twins.

This chain connects TRBV10-3 to TRBJ2-1, with 12 bases fitting TRBD2. The sequenced sample consisted of memory (CD45RO+) T cells sorted from blood. The receptor was derived from a woman aged 18-35 years in good health. CDR3 sequence reads: CAISTTSGSPSEQFF. CDR3 coding DNA: TGTGCCATCAGTACGACTAGCGGGAGCCCCAGTGAGCAGTTCTTC.